This T cell receptor beta chain was obtained from a study of OX40 agonist ivuxolimab in advanced cancers. General notes on the study: The costimulatory receptor OX40 (CD134) was targeted by ivuxolimab, a fully human IgG2 agonistic monoclonal antibody. Partial responses were achieved by three dose-escalation patients, of whom one had hepatocellular carcinoma and two had cutaneous melanoma. Patients were allowed to have had prior anti-PD-1, anti-PD-L1 or anti-CTLA-4 therapy, and roughly 40% of the dose-escalation patients had previously received checkpoint inhibitors. Among the approximately 50 dose-escalation patients, about 20 had hepatocellular carcinoma, approximately 15 melanoma, 9 renal cell carcinoma and 9 head and neck cancer. The purpose of peripheral TCRbeta sequencing was to test whether ivuxolimab changed TCR sequence diversity and led to clonal T-cell expansion. Intravenous ivuxolimab was administered to patients every 2 weeks at six dose levels: 0.01, 0.1, 0.3, 1.5, 3 and 10 mg/kg. The paper reports the monotherapy dose-escalation portion (N = 52 patients) of the phase I ivuxolimab trial. The dose-escalation cohort was 80% to 90% male with a mean age of 60 years, ranging from roughly 20 to 85. The investigation overall reported the following: Clonal expansion of both CD4+ and CD8+ blood T cells was observed from baseline to week 6 at doses 0.1 to 3.0 mg/kg. After ivuxolimab, more expanded clones were found on average in CD8+ T cells than in CD4+ T cells. Which antigens the clonally expanded peripheral T cells were specific for was not determined. In the 0.1-3.0 mg/kg groups, partial responders had among the lowest normalized peripheral clonal expansion, particularly in CD8+ T cells. Low levels of normalized T-cell clonal expansion were also seen in some nonresponding patients.

To sequence the TCRbeta CDR3 region, genomic DNA was isolated from the sorted cells. TCRbeta CDR3 regions were sequenced using the immunoSEQ Assay. Held by TCRdb, this immuneACCESS table contains in-frame sequences only and omits some clones. Under half of the omission traces to an unresolved V gene where checked; the cause of the rest is unknown. Present in this sample are roughly 64,000 clones, roughly 81% of which were seen just once. The top ten clonotypes cover around 3% of the sample. On this clone itself: Its antigen target is currently unknown. Base quality data are lacking; no much larger clone is found one base away.

Patients with a history of autoimmune disease or receiving systemic immunosuppression were excluded from the trial. In every dose cohort, peripheral blood was drawn for TCR sequencing at baseline, cycle 4 day 1, and cycle 7 day 1. The samples were taken from a phase I, first-in-human, multicenter, open-label dose-escalation trial of ivuxolimab. The trial enrolled adults with locally advanced or metastatic head and neck squamous cell, hepatocellular, melanoma or renal cell carcinoma. Before TCR sequencing, CD4+ T cells and CD8+ T cells were sorted from peripheral blood as separate populations. Spanning cysteine to phenylalanine, the CDR3 consists of 15 amino acids. Only the CDR3 DNA stays, 45 bases, in frame from base 1. CDR1 MDHEN and CDR2 SYDVKM are derived from the germline V gene. V and J are trimmed by 6 bases and 1 base, and the gene matches miss 6 bases of the junction.

The material sequenced was CD4+ or CD8+ T cells sorted from blood, taken in a trial of the OX40 agonist ivuxolimab. This chain joins TRBV28 to TRBJ2-7, with 10 junctional bases fitting TRBD2. The receptor comes from an adult with an advanced solid tumor such as melanoma, head and neck, liver or kidney cancer. The CDR3 protein: CASSPRTSGSYEQYF. The DNA sequence is given as TGTGCCAGCAGCCCCCGGACTAGCGGTTCCTACGAGCAGTACTTC.